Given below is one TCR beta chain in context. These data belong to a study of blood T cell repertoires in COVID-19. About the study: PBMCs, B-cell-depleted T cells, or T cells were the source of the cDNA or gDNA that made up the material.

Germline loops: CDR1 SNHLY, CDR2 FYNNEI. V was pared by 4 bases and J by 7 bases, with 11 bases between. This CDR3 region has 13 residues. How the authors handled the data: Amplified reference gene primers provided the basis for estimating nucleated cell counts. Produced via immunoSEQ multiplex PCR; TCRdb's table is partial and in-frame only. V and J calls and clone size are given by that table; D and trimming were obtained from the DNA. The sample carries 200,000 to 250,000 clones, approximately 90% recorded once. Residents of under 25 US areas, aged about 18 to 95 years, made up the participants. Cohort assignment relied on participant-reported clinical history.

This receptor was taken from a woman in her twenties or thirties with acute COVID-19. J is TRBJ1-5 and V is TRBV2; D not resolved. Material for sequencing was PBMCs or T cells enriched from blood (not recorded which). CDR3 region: CASSVEGNQPQHF. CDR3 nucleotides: TGTGCCAGCAGTGTCGAGGGTAACCAGCCCCAGCATTTT.